Following are 2 T cell receptor beta chains from one sample sequenced in a study of blood T cell repertoires in COVID-19. Data came from immunoSEQ multiplex PCR; TCRdb stores just in-frame clones and leaves some out. The sample consists of about 140,000 clones, roughly 80% of them appearing once. Sequenced sample: peripheral blood. Receptors originate from a man aged 45-65 years with acute or convalescent COVID-19.

V is TRBV6-5 and J is TRBJ2-2; D is possibly TRBD2 (5 bases). Per germline, CDR1 MNHEY and CDR2 SVGAGI. The CDR3 covers 14 residues. Trimming stripped 4 bases from V and 4 bases from J, with 10 bases between. This CDR3 is CASSLAIRTGELFF. CDR3 bases: TGTGCCAGCAGTTTAGCGATACGCACCGGGGAGCTGTTTTTT.

The J gene is TRBJ2-7, the V gene TRBV11-2; 9 bases line up with TRBD1. This CDR3 has 15 amino acids. Germline V gene sequence: CDR1 SGHAT, CDR2 FQNNGV. With V trimmed by 1 base and J by 5 bases, 6 bases remained unmatched. This chain's CDR3 is CASSLAGDRVHEQYF. CDR3 bases: TGTGCCAGCAGCTTAGCGGGGGACAGGGTCCACGAGCAGTACTTC.